This T cell receptor beta chain came from a study of cytomegalovirus exposure and HLA in healthy donors. About the study: The platform used for the 100 to 150 validation repertoires matched that of the approximately 670 first-cohort repertoires, a later analysis reported.

Here immunoSEQ multiplex PCR was the method, and the copy in TCRdb shows in-frame clones only, minus some. The table records 150,000 to 200,000 clones, around 88% of them present only once. CDR3 length equals 17 residues. Germline V gene data show CDR1 as SGHTA and CDR2 as FQGNSA. V dropped 2 bases and J dropped 3; count of bases not matched to a gene: 10. The sequence was collected from a woman under 30 in good health and CMV-seronegative. The J gene is TRBJ1-2, the V gene TRBV7-2; 9 bases match TRBD1. Sequencing used PBMCs. In nucleotides, the CDR3 is TGTGCCAGCAGCTTATTAAGGCCGGGACAGGGCCACTATGGCTACACCTTC. Its protein product is CASSLLRPGQGHYGYTF. Full variable domain (outside the CDR3, taken from reference TRBV7-2 and TRBJ1-2): GAGVSQSPSNKVTEKGKDVELRCDPISGHTALYWYRQSLGQGLEFLIYFQGNSAPDKSGLPSDRFSAERTGGSVSTLTIQRTQQEDSAVYLCASSLLRPGQGHYGYTFGSGTRLTVV.